These T cell receptor beta chains were read from a single sample in a study of cytomegalovirus exposure and HLA in healthy donors. TCRdb keeps only in-frame clones here, not all; method: immunoSEQ multiplex PCR. The sample has some 120,000 clones, roughly 79% seen once. The sequencing sample was made of PBMCs. The receptors here all came from a woman aged 18-30 years in good health and CMV-seronegative. The CDR3 runs from the conserved cysteine through the conserved F or W. A D gene is named only where the DNA matches it firmly. Some rows have no size entry. The others give once, few or many, or a class for an expanded clone.

V gene	J gene	clone size	D gene	CDR3 DNA	CDR3 protein
TRBV15	TRBJ1-1	few	TRBD1	TGTGCCACCAGCAGAGGCCTAACTCCCGGGACAGGGGGAACTGAAGCTTTCTTT	CATSRGLTPGTGGTEAFF
TRBV2	TRBJ2-2	.	TRBD1	TGTGCCAGCCGGAGGACAGGGGGCATCGGGGAGCTGTTTTTT	CASRRTGGIGELFF
TRBV5-1	TRBJ1-2	.	.	TGCGCCAGCAGCTTGGTGGGGGCTTCTCAATATGGCTACACCTTC	CASSLVGASQYGYTF
TRBV2	TRBJ1-2	.	.	TGTGCCAGCAGTGAACCTTCAGGGTCTTACTATGGCTACACCTTC	CASSEPSGSYYGYTF
TRBV28	TRBJ1-1	.	TRBD1	TGTGCCAGCAGTTTTCGAAGTACTCGCGGGACAGGGAAGAACACTGAAGCTTTCTTT	CASSFRSTRGTGKNTEAFF
TRBV28	TRBJ2-7	.	TRBD2	TGTGCCAGCAGGCGGGGGACTAGCGGGGGGAACTACGAGCAGTACTTC	CASRRGTSGGNYEQYF
TRBV16	TRBJ1-6	.	TRBD1	TGTGCCAGCAGCCTCCACCGGGACAGCGAAAATTCACCCCTCCACTTT	CASSLHRDSENSPLHF
TRBV19	TRBJ1-1	.	.	TGTGCCAGTAATCAGGGGATCGGAGACACTGAAGCTTTCTTT	CASNQGIGDTEAFF
TRBV7-3	TRBJ1-1	.	TRBD1	TGTGCCAGCAGCTCCGACAGGGGCAGTGAAGCTTTCTTT	CASSSDRGSEAFF
TRBV10-3	TRBJ1-4	.	.	TGTGCCATCAGTGAGTCGAGGGGGATGCAGGAAAAACTGTTTTTT	CAISESRGMQEKLFF
TRBV4-1	TRBJ2-7	.	.	TGCGCCAGCAGCCAAGACCGCGGGTTCTACGAGCAGTACTTC	CASSQDRGFYEQYF
TRBV9	TRBJ1-1	.	TRBD1	TGTGCCAGCAGCAAGGGACAGGGTAGGTCTGAAGCTTTCTTT	CASSKGQGRSEAFF
TRBV4-1	TRBJ1-1	few	.	TGCGCCAGCAGCCAAGGGGTACAGGTGGGGGGGAACACTGAAGCTTTCTTT	CASSQGVQVGGNTEAFF
TRBV19	TRBJ2-3	.	TRBD2	TGTGCCAGTCTCAGGACTAGCGGGGAACTTGGTACGCAGTATTTT	CASLRTSGELGTQYF
TRBV5-6	TRBJ1-2	once	.	TGTGCCAGCAGCTTGTCATCCGGGGTGCATGGCTACACCTTC	CASSLSSGVHGYTF
TRBV6-1	TRBJ2-2	.	TRBD2	TGTGCCGGTGGGACTAGCGGGAGAACCGGGGAGCTGTTTTTT	CAGGTSGRTGELFF
TRBV19	TRBJ1-3	.	.	TGTGCCAGTAAGGCGGTCTCTGGAAACACCATATATTTT	CASKAVSGNTIYF
TRBV9	TRBJ1-6	.	.	TGTGCCAGCAGCGGAGGATTACCCTCGTTTAATTCACCCCTCCACTTT	CASSGGLPSFNSPLHF
TRBV11-3	TRBJ2-7	.	.	TGTGCCAGCAGCTTAGGAAGGGAGTACGAGCAGTACTTC	CASSLGREYEQYF
TRBV5-4	TRBJ1-2	.	TRBD1	TGTGCCAGCAGCATTGGACAGGGGGGATACTATGGCTACACCTTC	CASSIGQGGYYGYTF
TRBV25-1	TRBJ2-7	.	TRBD1	TGTGCTGCCCGGGGACAGAACTACGAGCAGTACTTC	CAARGQNYEQYF
TRBV4-1	TRBJ2-5	.	.	TGCGCCAGCAGCCAAGACAGGGGTTCAGGGACCCAGTACTTC	CASSQDRGSGTQYF